These 5 T cell receptor beta chains share one sample of origin, sequenced in a study of post-analysis software for immune sequencing data. Unique molecular identifiers were present in the TCR beta cDNA libraries. Using its own MiXCR run on the PCR reads, TCRdb lists one record per CDR3 protein. Of 650,000 to 900,000 distinct CDR3 sequences in the sample, 46% were seen once. The study's findings and limits: Patients had higher frequencies than controls of a handful of TRBV segments, including TRBV5-6, TRBV5-1 and TRBV20-1.

These receptors are not linked to any known antigen. The specimen was blood. Source of these receptors: a girl between 10 and 17 years old with multiple sclerosis.

This clonotype is a singleton in its sample. This chain uses TRBV10-3 with TRBJ2-7; weak D call: TRBD2 (5 bases). The CDR3 loop spans 12 amino acids. V lost 6 bases to trimming and J lost 2 bases, with 8 bases between them. The germline V gene encodes CDR1 ENHRY and CDR2 SYGVKD. The CDR3 bases are TGTGCCATCAGGGACTCGGCCTACGAGCAGTACTTC. Translating gives CAIRDSAYEQYF.

This chain uses TRBV15 with TRBJ1-5; weak D call: TRBD1 (6 bases). The V gene's germline CDR1 is LNHNV and CDR2 YYDKDF (reference sequence). This CDR3 spans 16 amino acids. The V end was cut by 0 bases, the J end by 1 base, with 10 bases between. CDR3 in DNA: TGTGCCACCAGCAGAGATAAGGGGGGAAGCAATCAGCCCCAGCATTTT. Translated, it gives CATSRDKGGSNQPQHF.

This clonotype has only a few counts. CDR3 in DNA: TGCAGCGTAGCCACGAACTATGGCTACACCTTC. It is translated as CSVATNYGYTF. The V and J genes are TRBV29-1 and TRBJ1-2; D remains ambiguous. The V end was cut by 6 bases, the J end by 2 bases, with 7 bases between. This CDR3 has 11 amino acids. Germline-derived CDR1 and CDR2 are SQVTM and ANQGSEA.

This clonotype was seen only a few times. CDR3 coding DNA: TGTGCCACCAGCAGAGGAGAGTATACGCAGTATTTT. This codes for CATSRGEYTQYF. The chain joins TRBV15 to TRBJ2-3; D gene ambiguous. CDR1 and CDR2 from the germline V gene are LNHNV and YYDKDF (reference sequence). This CDR3 is 12 amino acids long. Trimming stripped 1 base from V and 7 bases from J, with 6 bases between.

V usage is TRBV25-1 and J usage is TRBJ2-7, with TRBD2 matching over 9 bases. The end of the DNA fits TRBJ2-4 better, so the J call may be wrong. The V gene's germline CDR1 is MGHDK and CDR2 SYGVNS. The CDR3 extends over 13 amino acids. This CDR3 is CASRAGGRNIQYF. CDR3 sequence (DNA): TGTGCCAGCAGAGCGGGAGGACGTAACATTCAGTACTTC.